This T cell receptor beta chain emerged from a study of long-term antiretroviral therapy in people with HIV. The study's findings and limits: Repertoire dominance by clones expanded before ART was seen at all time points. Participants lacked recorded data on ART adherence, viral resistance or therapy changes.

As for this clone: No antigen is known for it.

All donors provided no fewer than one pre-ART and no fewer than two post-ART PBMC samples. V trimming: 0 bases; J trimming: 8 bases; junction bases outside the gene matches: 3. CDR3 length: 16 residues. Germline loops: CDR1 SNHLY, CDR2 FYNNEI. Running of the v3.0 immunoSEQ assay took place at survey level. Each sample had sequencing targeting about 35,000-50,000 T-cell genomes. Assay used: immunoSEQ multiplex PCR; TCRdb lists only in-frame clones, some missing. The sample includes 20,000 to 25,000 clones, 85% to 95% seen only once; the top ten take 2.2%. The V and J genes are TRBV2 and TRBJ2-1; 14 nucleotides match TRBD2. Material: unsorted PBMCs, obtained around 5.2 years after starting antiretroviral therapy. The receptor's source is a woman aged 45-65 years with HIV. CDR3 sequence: CASSEAMGLAGDEQFF. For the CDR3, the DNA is TGTGCCAGCAGTGAAGCGATGGGACTAGCGGGAGATGAGCAGTTCTTC.